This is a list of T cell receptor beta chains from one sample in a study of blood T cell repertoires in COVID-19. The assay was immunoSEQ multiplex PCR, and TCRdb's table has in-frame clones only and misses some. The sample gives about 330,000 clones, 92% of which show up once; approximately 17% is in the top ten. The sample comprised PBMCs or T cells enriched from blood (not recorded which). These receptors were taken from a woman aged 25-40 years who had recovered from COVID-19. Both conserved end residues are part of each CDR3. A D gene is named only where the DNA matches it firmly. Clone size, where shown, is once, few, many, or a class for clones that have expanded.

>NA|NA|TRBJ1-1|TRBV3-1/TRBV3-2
CASSLEGGTEAFF
TGTGCCAGCAGCCTCGAAGGGGGCACTGAAGCTTTCTTT
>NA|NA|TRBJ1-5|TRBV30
CAWSVQGNQPQHF
TGTGCCTGGAGTGTACAGGGAAATCAGCCCCAGCATTTT
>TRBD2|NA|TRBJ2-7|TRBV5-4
CASSLVLAGESAYEQYF
TGTGCCAGCAGCTTGGTGCTAGCGGGAGAATCGGCCTACGAGCAGTACTTC
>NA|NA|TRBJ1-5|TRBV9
CASSVGTGNQPQHF
TGTGCCAGCAGCGTAGGAACTGGCAATCAGCCCCAGCATTTT
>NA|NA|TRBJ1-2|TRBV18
CASRRSGGNTNYGYTF
TGTGCCAGCAGAAGGTCAGGAGGAAACACTAACTATGGCTACACCTTC
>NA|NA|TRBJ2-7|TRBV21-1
CASSLPTEKAYEQYF
TGTGCCAGCAGCCTCCCGACAGAGAAAGCCTACGAGCAGTACTTC
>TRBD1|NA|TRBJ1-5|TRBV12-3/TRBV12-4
CASSLTGRPQHF
TGTGCCAGCAGTCTGACAGGGCGGCCCCAGCATTTT
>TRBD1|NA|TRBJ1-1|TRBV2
CASSRQGVGEAFF
TGTGCCAGCAGCCGACAGGGGGTAGGTGAAGCTTTCTTT
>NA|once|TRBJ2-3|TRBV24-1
CATSDADRFTDTQYF
TGTGCCACCAGTGACGCCGACAGGTTCACAGATACGCAGTATTTT
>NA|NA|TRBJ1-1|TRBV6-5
CASSYAAAFEAFF
TGTGCCAGCAGTTACGCGGCGGCCTTTGAAGCTTTCTTT
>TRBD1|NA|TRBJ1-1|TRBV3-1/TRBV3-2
CASSQGQGWDTEAFF
TGTGCCAGCAGCCAAGGACAGGGGTGGGACACTGAAGCTTTCTTT
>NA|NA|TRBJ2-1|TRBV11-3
CASSLRSGGNNEQFF
TGTGCCAGCAGCTTAAGGTCAGGCGGGAACAATGAGCAGTTCTTC
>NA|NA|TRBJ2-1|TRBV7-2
CASSLMVEPNEQFF
TGTGCCAGCAGCTTAATGGTGGAGCCCAATGAGCAGTTCTTC
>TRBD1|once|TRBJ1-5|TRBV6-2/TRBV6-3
CASSSGQGPIGGPQHF
TGTGCCAGCAGTTCAGGACAGGGCCCTATAGGGGGGCCCCAGCATTTT
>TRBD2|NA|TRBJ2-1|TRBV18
CASSPRLAGGWYNEQFF
TGTGCCAGCTCACCACGACTAGCGGGAGGTTGGTACAATGAGCAGTTCTTC
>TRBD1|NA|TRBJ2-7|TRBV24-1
CATSASGQSYEQYF
TGTGCCACCAGTGCCTCGGGACAGTCCTACGAGCAGTACTTC
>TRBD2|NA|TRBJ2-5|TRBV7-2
CASSHVSGGGQETQYF
TGTGCCAGCAGCCATGTTAGCGGGGGGGGACAAGAGACCCAGTACTTC
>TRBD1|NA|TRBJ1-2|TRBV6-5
CASSSPGTGSYGYTF
TGTGCCAGCAGTAGTCCCGGGACAGGGAGCTATGGCTACACCTTC
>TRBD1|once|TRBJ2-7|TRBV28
CASSLGGQVSYEQYF
TGTGCCAGCAGTTTGGGGGGACAGGTCTCCTACGAGCAGTACTTC
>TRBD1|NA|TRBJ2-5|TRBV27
CASSSGQGGETQYF
TGTGCCAGCAGTTCCGGACAGGGTGGAGAGACCCAGTACTTC
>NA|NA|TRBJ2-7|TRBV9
CASSLRPDSSSEQYF
TGTGCCAGCAGCCTACGCCCGGACAGCTCCTCCGAGCAGTACTTC
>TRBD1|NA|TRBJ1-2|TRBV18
CASSPFSPGQGYYGYTF
TGTGCCAGCTCACCATTTTCTCCGGGACAGGGGTACTATGGCTACACCTTC
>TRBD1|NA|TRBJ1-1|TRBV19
CASSPRTGSRNTEAFF
TGTGCCAGTAGTCCTCGGACAGGGAGTAGGAACACTGAAGCTTTCTTT
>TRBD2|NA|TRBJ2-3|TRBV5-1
CASSLISGDTDTQYF
TGCGCCAGCAGCTTGATCAGCGGGGACACAGATACGCAGTATTTT
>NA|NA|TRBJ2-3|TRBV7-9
CASSYLRRDTQYF
TGTGCCAGCAGCTATTTACGGAGAGATACGCAGTATTTT
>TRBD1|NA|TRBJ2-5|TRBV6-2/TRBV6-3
CASSFLRQGQETQYF
TGTGCCAGCAGTTTCCTTCGACAGGGACAAGAGACCCAGTACTTC
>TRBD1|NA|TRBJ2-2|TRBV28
CASSPAGGREITGELFF
TGTGCCAGCAGTCCCGCAGGGGGACGTGAGATCACCGGGGAGCTGTTTTTT
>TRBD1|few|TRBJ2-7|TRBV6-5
CASRADRGVEQYF
TGTGCCAGCAGAGCGGACAGGGGCGTCGAGCAGTACTTC
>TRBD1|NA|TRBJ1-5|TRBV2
CASTDRVSSNQPQHF
TGTGCCAGCACCGACAGGGTCTCCTCCAATCAGCCCCAGCATTTT